This TCR beta chain was recovered during a study of CD8 T cells in Susac syndrome. Reverse transcription of about 0.5 to 1 ug RNA used random hexamers. TCRdb redid the calling of the immunoSEQ multiplex PCR reads with MiXCR, one entry per CDR3 protein. This table has approximately 110,000 distinct CDR3 sequences, around 95% appearing once. Germline V gene data show CDR1 as MNHEY and CDR2 as SVGAGI. Losses at the gene ends were 2 bases for V and 3 bases for J; bases not matched to a gene: 9. This CDR3 is built from 18 residues. Material for sequencing was CD4+ T cells from PBMCs. This TCR came from a human donor in good health. V gene TRBV6-5 combines with J gene TRBJ2-3; 12 bases are shared with TRBD2. The CDR3 DNA follows: TGTGCCAGCAGTTACCCCGCTCGACTAGCGGGAGAAACAGATACGCAGTATTTT. Translation gives CASSYPARLAGETDTQYF.